The present entry profiles one T cell receptor beta chain with its context. The Seattle patients, enrolled during active infection, were followed longitudinally. These data come from a study of blood T cell repertoires in COVID-19. About the study: The study drew acute and convalescent COVID-19 samples from the United States, Italy and Spain. From T cells, B-cell-depleted T cells, or PBMCs came the material, which was cDNA or gDNA.

Study processing details: Reference gene primer amplification gave nucleated cell count estimates. Repertoires were generated with immunoSEQ multiplex PCR, while TCRdb's copy carries only in-frame clones and drops some. The V and J calls and clone size were taken over from that table, and D and trimming were inferred from the DNA. The sample has 55,000 or so clones; approximately 88% are singletons. Deletions cut 3 bases from V and 5 bases from J, with 11 bases between. The CDR3 has 14 residues. Per germline, CDR1 KGHSH and CDR2 LQKENI. Sequencing input: peripheral blood. This clonotype was obtained from a man aged 40-55 years with COVID-19, enrolled during active disease. This rearrangement joins TRBV18 to TRBJ2-1; no firm D call. CDR3 amino acids: CASSPSSRDNEQFF. CDR3 DNA: TGTGCCAGCTCACCTTCAAGCCGAGACAATGAGCAGTTCTTC. Full variable domain (outside the CDR3, taken from reference TRBV18 and TRBJ2-1): NAGVMQNPRHLVRRRGQEARLRCSPMKGHSHVYWYRQLPEEGLKFMVYLQKENIIDESGMPKERFSAEFPKEGPSILRIQQVVRGDSAAYFCASSPSSRDNEQFFGPGTRLTVL.